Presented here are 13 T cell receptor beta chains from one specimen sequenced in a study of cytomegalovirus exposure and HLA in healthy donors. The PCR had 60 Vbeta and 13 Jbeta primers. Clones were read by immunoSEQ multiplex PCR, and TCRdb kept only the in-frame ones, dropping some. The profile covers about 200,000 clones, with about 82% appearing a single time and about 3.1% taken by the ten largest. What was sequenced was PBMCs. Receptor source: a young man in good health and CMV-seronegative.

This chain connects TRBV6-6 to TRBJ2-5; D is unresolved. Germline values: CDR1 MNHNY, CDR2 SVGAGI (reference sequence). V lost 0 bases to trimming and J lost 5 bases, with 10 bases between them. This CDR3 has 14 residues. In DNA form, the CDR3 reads TGTGCCAGCAGTTACTCGAAGAGTTGGGAGACCCAGTACTTC. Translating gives CASSYSKSWETQYF.

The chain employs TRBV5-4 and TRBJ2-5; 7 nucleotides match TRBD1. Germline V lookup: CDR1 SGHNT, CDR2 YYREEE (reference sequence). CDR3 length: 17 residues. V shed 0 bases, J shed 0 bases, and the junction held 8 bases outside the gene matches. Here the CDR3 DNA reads TGTGCCAGCAGCTTGGCCGAGGGGGCCGACTACCAAGAGACCCAGTACTTC. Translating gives CASSLAEGADYQETQYF.

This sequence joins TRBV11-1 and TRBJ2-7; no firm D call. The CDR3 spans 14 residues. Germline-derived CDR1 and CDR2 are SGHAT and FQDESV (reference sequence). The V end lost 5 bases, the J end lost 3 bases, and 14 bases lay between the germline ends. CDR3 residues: CASSPPYESYEQYF. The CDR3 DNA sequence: TGTGCCAGCAGCCCACCCTACGAGAGCTACGAGCAGTACTTC.

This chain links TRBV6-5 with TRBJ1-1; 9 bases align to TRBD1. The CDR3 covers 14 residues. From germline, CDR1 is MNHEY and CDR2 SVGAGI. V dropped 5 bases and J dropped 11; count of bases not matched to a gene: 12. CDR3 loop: CASSPSGTGRGAFF. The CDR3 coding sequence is TGTGCCAGCAGTCCCTCCGGGACAGGGAGAGGCGCTTTCTTT.

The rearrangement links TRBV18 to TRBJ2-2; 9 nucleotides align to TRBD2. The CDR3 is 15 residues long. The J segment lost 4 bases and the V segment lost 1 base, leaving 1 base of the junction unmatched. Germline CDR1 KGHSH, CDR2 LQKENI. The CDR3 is CASSPQRGATGELFF. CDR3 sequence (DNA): TGTGCCAGCTCACCACAGCGGGGGGCCACCGGGGAGCTGTTTTTT.

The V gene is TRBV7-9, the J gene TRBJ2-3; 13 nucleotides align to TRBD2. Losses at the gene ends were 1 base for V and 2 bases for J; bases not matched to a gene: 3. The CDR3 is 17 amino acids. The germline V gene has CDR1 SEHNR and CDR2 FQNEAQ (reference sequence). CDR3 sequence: CASSLGGLAGTTDTQYF. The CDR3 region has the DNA TGTGCCAGCAGCTTAGGGGGACTAGCGGGGACCACAGATACGCAGTATTTT.

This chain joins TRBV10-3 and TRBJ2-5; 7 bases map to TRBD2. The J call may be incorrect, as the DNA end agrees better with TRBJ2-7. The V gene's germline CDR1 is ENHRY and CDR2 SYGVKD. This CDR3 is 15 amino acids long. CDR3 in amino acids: CAISESGVTSYEQYF. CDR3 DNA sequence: TGTGCCATCAGTGAGAGCGGGGTCACCTCCTACGAGCAGTACTTC.

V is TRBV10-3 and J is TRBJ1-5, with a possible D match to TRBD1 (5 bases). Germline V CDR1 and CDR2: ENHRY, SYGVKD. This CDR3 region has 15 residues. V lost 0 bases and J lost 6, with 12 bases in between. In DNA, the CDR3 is TGTGCCATCAGTGAGTCGACGGGGGGTTCTCAGCCCCAGCATTTT. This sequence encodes CAISESTGGSQPQHF.

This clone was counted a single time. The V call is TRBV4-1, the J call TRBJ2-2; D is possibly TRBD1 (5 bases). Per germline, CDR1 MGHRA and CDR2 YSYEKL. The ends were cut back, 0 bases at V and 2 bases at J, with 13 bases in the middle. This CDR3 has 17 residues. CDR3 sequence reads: CASSQDRARANTGELFF. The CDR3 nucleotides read TGCGCCAGCAGCCAAGATCGGGCCAGGGCTAACACCGGGGAGCTGTTTTTT.

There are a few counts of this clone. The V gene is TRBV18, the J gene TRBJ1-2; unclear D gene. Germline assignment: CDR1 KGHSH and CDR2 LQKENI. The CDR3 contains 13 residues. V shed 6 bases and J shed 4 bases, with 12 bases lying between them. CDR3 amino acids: CASSTTEGYGYTF. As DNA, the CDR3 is TGTGCCAGCTCCACCACGGAGGGCTATGGCTACACCTTC.

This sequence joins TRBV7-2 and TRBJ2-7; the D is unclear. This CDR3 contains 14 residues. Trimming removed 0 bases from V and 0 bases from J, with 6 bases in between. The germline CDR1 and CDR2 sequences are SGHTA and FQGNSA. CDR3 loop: CASSLAPSSYEQYF. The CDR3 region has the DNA TGTGCCAGCAGCTTAGCCCCCAGCTCCTACGAGCAGTACTTC. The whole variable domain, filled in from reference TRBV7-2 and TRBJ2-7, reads GAGVSQSPSNKVTEKGKDVELRCDPISGHTALYWYRQSLGQGLEFLIYFQGNSAPDKSGLPSDRFSAERTGGSVSTLTIQRTQQEDSAVYLCASSLAPSSYEQYFGPGTRLTVT.

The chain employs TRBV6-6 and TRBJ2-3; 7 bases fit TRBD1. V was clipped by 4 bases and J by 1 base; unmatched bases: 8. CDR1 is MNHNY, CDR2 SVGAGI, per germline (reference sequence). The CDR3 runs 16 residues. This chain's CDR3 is CASSFLTGAGTDTQYF. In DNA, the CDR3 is TGTGCCAGCAGTTTCCTTACAGGGGCGGGCACAGATACGCAGTATTTT.

In nucleotides, the CDR3 is TGTGCCATTAGATGGCAGACTAAGAATTCACCCCTCCACTTT. Translating it yields CAIRWQTKNSPLHF. This chain links TRBV10-3 with TRBJ1-6; unclear D gene. Germline CDR1 ENHRY, CDR2 SYGVKD. V lost 9 bases and J lost 7, with 16 bases in between. This CDR3 comprises 14 residues.